This T cell receptor beta chain was found in a study of T cell repertoires in cytomegalovirus infection. The wider study: Signatures in public TCR beta sequences pointed to both CMV infection and matching HLA type. The study, taken as a whole, reports: Dominant in the ex vivo response were TCR beta clonotypes restricted by HLA-C and specific for CMV. Identification of carriers of CMV plus the relevant HLA was performed using cumulative public TCR beta family frequency.

This CDR3 is 15 amino acids long. The germline CDR1 and CDR2 sequences are SEHNR and FQNEAQ (reference sequence). The V and J ends lost 5 bases and 0 bases respectively, with 14 bases between them. TCRdb re-derived calls from the reads in MiXCR, one entry per CDR3 protein. Of more than 140,000 distinct CDR3 sequences listed, about 6.5% are singletons. This clonotype was seen many times. The target antigen is unknown. The TCR comes from a human donor in good health (CMV status not recorded). Some clones in this sample may be carry-over from other donors' samples. The chain recombines TRBV7-9 with TRBJ2-7; no firm D call. The sample consisted of PBMCs. CDR3 bases: TGTGCCAGCAGCGGGAACATTCTGGGCTCCTACGAGCAGTACTTC. Residues: CASSGNILGSYEQYF.